Following are 3 T cell receptor beta chains from one sample sequenced in a study of T cells in Graves' hyperthyroidism and ophthalmopathy. The CDR3 regions of TCR beta were amplified from RNA transcripts. When the TCR CDR3 underwent first-round RT-PCR, the HTBI primer set was used. TCRdb reprocessed the multiplex PCR reads via MiXCR and lists one record per CDR3 protein. Here the sample spans approximately 400,000 distinct CDR3 sequences, about a fifth being singletons. The specimen sequenced was blood. The origin of the receptors is a woman younger than 30 with Graves' hyperthyroidism.

This clonotype was observed a few times. The junction departs from germline at one end; a sequencing error may be responsible. V gene TRBV7-2 combines with J gene TRBJ2-7, with TRBD1 matching over 8 bases. Germline lookup yields CDR1 SGHTA and CDR2 FQGNSA. This CDR3 has 14 residues. CDR3 in amino acids: CACSPGTGNYEQYF. DNA of the CDR3: TGTGCCTGCAGCCCCGGGACAGGTAACTACGAGCAGTACTTC.

This clonotype has at least ten counts. This chain links TRBV29-1 with TRBJ1-1; possibly TRBD1 for D (6 bases). Germline V gene lookup returns CDR1 SQVTM and CDR2 ANQGSEA. Trimming cost V 4 bases and J 0 bases, with 15 bases left between them. The CDR3 length is 15 residues. CDR3 in DNA: TGCAGCGTTGTCGGTGGGGGCCGGATGAACACTGAAGCTTTCTTT. Its protein product is CSVVGGGRMNTEAFF.

For the CDR3, the DNA is TGCGCCAGCAGCCAACCCGGGACTTCCCTGAGGAAGCAGTACTTC. Encoded protein: CASSQPGTSLRKQYF. V gene TRBV4-1 combines with J gene TRBJ2-7; possibly TRBD2 for D (6 bases). This CDR3 spans 15 amino acids. The ends were cut back, 2 bases at V and 8 bases at J, with 19 bases in the middle. CDR1 is MGHRA and CDR2 is YSYEKL in the germline V gene.